The T cell receptor beta chain under discussion was sequenced for a study of blood T cell repertoires in COVID-19. Study context: Sources were T cells, B-cell-depleted T cells, or PBMCs; the material itself was cDNA or gDNA.

The CDR3 is 14 residues long. V was pared by 3 bases and J by 9 bases, with 12 bases between. Germline-derived CDR1 and CDR2 are MNHNS and SASEGT. As handled by the study authors: Estimated nucleated cell counts came from reference gene primer amplification. Using immunoSEQ multiplex PCR, the repertoire was profiled, and TCRdb retains in-frame clones only, with some absent. V and J calls and clone size are given by that table; D and trimming were obtained from the DNA. The sample lists 140,000 or so clones; less than 90% were seen once. V and J are TRBV6-1 and TRBJ1-6; the D is unclear. Sequenced sample: peripheral blood. This receptor was identified in a human donor with COVID-19, enrolled during active disease. The donor label of this sample is uncertain. Here the CDR3 reads CASSDGPGSSPLHF. The CDR3 region has the DNA TGTGCCAGCAGTGATGGGCCAGGTAGTTCACCCCTCCACTTT.